These 32 T cell receptor beta chains were all obtained from the same sample, sequenced in a study of OX40 agonist ivuxolimab in advanced cancers. Only in-frame clones appear in the TCRdb table, and some are missing; sequencing was by immunoSEQ multiplex PCR. The sample lists roughly 81,000 clones; approximately 85% were seen once. Specimen: CD4+ or CD8+ T cells sorted from blood, collected in a trial of the OX40 agonist ivuxolimab. The source is an adult with an advanced solid tumor such as melanoma, head and neck, liver or kidney cancer.

This chain joins TRBV6-1 and TRBJ1-1; 7 bases line up with TRBD1. The CDR3 has 15 amino acids. Per the germline V gene, CDR1 is MNHNS and CDR2 is SASEGT. The junction had 6 bases not matched to a gene; V was cut back by 4 bases and J by 1 base. The CDR3 DNA reads TGTGCCAGCAGTGGCCGACAGGGAACGAACACTGAAGCTTTCTTT. Translating it yields CASSGRQGTNTEAFF.

The V and J genes are TRBV11-1 and TRBJ1-2; TRBD1 might be the D (6 bases). The CDR3 is 12 amino acids. Germline-derived CDR1 and CDR2 are SGHAT and FQDESV (reference sequence). Trimming removed 7 bases from V and 4 bases from J, with 10 bases in between. CDR3 DNA: TGTGCCAGCATCGGACAGAGCTATGGCTACACCTTC. Amino acids: CASIGQSYGYTF. The complete variable domain, with remaining parts taken from reference TRBV11-1 and TRBJ1-2, reads EAEVAQSPRYKITEKSQAVAFWCDPISGHATLYWYRQILGQGPELLVQFQDESVVDDSQLPKDRFSAERLKGVDSTLKIQPAELGDSAMYLCASIGQSYGYTFGSGTRLTVV.

The genes are TRBV19 and TRBJ2-3; D is unresolved. Germline V gives CDR1 LNHDA, CDR2 SQIVND (reference sequence). The CDR3 loop spans 14 amino acids. V dropped 6 bases and J dropped 0 bases, with 10 bases sitting between them. CDR3 sequence reads: CASSLDLSTDTQYF. The CDR3 nucleotides read TGTGCCAGTAGCCTGGATCTAAGCACAGATACGCAGTATTTT.

This clone was observed once. This chain links TRBV5-6 with TRBJ2-7, with a weak D call TRBD2 (6 bases). The V gene lost 0 bases and the J gene lost 3 bases, with 13 bases spanning the gap. CDR3 length equals 15 residues. Per germline, CDR1 SGHDT and CDR2 YYEEEE. CDR3 loop: CASSLAGGLNYEQYF. The CDR3 region has the DNA TGTGCCAGCAGCTTGGCTGGGGGACTTAACTACGAGCAGTACTTC.

CDR3 region: CASSLGPSAGEETQYF. CDR3 DNA: TGTGCCAGCAGCCTTGGGCCGTCAGCGGGCGAGGAGACCCAGTACTTC. V and J are TRBV6-6 and TRBJ2-5, with D tentatively TRBD2 (6 bases). The CDR3 is made up of 16 amino acids. V dropped 6 bases and J dropped 5 bases, with 22 bases sitting between them. CDR1 and CDR2 from the germline V gene are MNHNY and SVGAGI (reference sequence).

V usage is TRBV25-1 and J usage is TRBJ1-5; D gene unclear. The germline V gene has CDR1 MGHDK and CDR2 SYGVNS. V lost 7 bases to trimming and J lost 2 bases, with 6 bases between them. This CDR3 spans 12 amino acids. The CDR3 bases are TGTGCCAGCACGACTGGCAATCAGCCCCAGCATTTT. Translation: CASTTGNQPQHF.

V usage is TRBV9 and J usage is TRBJ2-7, with 11 bases matching TRBD2. CDR3 length equals 15 residues. Germline values: CDR1 SGDLS, CDR2 YYNGEE. After removal of 4 bases from V and 2 bases from J, the junction contained 5 bases not matched to a gene. CDR3 amino acids: CASSPGTSGPYEQYF. As DNA, the CDR3 is TGTGCCAGCAGCCCCGGGACTAGCGGACCCTACGAGCAGTACTTC.

The rearrangement links TRBV19 to TRBJ2-2, with 10 bases that match TRBD1. From germline, CDR1 is LNHDA and CDR2 SQIVND (reference sequence). The CDR3 sequence is 14 residues long. Trimming took 6 bases from V and 4 from J; bases not matched to a gene: 2. The CDR3 nucleotides read TGTGCCAGTAGGGGGACAGGGGTCACCGGGGAGCTGTTTTTT. It codes for CASRGTGVTGELFF.

The chain employs TRBV10-3 and TRBJ1-6, with TRBD1 matching over 11 bases. Germline values: CDR1 ENHRY, CDR2 SYGVKD. With 6 bases clipped from V and 9 bases from J, the junction kept 7 bases outside the gene matches. The CDR3 sequence is 15 residues long. This chain's CDR3 is CAISDGQGAPSPLHF. The CDR3 bases are TGTGCCATCAGCGATGGACAGGGGGCTCCTTCACCCCTCCACTTT.

The J gene is TRBJ2-7, the V gene TRBV12-5; TRBD1 agrees at 12 bases. The V gene's germline CDR1 is LGHNT and CDR2 FRNRAP. There are 20 residues in the CDR3. Losses at the gene ends were 1 base for V and 4 bases for J; bases not matched to a gene: 17. CDR3 amino acids: CASGLAAGTGGANIGYEQYF. CDR3 bases: TGTGCTAGTGGTTTGGCCGCCGGGACAGGGGGCGCGAATATCGGGTACGAGCAGTACTTC.

This clone is a singleton in its sample. V and J are TRBV19 and TRBJ2-3; D uncertain. The CDR3 totals 14 residues. Trimming stripped 3 bases from V and 2 bases from J, with 9 bases between. Germline V gene sequence: CDR1 LNHDA, CDR2 SQIVND (reference sequence). This CDR3 reads CASSMTGFTDTQYF. The CDR3 nucleotides read TGTGCCAGTAGTATGACGGGTTTCACAGATACGCAGTATTTT. The variable domain in full, with the rest retrieved from reference TRBV19 and TRBJ2-3, is DGGITQSPKYLFRKEGQNVTLSCEQNLNHDAMYWYRQDPGQGLRLIYYSQIVNDFQKGDIAEGYSVSREKKESFPLTVTSAQKNPTAFYLCASSMTGFTDTQYFGPGTRLTVL.

This clone was recorded a few times. The chain combines TRBV30 with TRBJ1-1; the D is unclear. This CDR3 is built from 12 residues. Trimming removed 4 bases from V and 1 base from J, with 7 bases in between. The germline CDR1 and CDR2 sequences are GTSNPN and SVGIG (reference sequence). CDR3 sequence (DNA): TGTGCCTGGACAGCAGAGAACACTGAAGCTTTCTTT. Amino acid sequence: CAWTAENTEAFF.

Only a few counts were recorded for this clone. This chain joins TRBV29-1 and TRBJ2-7; D is undetermined. CDR1 and CDR2 (germline): SQVTM, ANQGSEA. The CDR3 is 13 amino acids. V lost 8 bases, J lost 5 bases, and 19 bases lay in between. The CDR3 sequence is CSQRLGSLHEQYF. The CDR3 DNA reads as TGCAGCCAACGCCTGGGCTCCTTGCACGAGCAGTACTTC.

CDR3 protein: CASSLGGPGYTF. CDR3 DNA sequence: TGCGCCAGCAGCTTGGGGGGCCCGGGCTACACCTTC. The V gene is TRBV5-1, the J gene TRBJ1-2, with a weak D call TRBD1 (5 bases). Germline V CDR1 and CDR2: SGHRS, YFSETQ. The CDR3 is 12 residues long. Trimming stripped 0 bases from V and 8 bases from J, with 8 bases between.

The V call is TRBV7-3, the J call TRBJ2-7, with TRBD2 matching over 10 bases. Germline CDR1 and CDR2: SGHTA and FQGTGA. After removal of 6 bases from V and 0 bases from J, the junction contained 5 bases not matched to a gene. The CDR3 contains 15 residues. CDR3 in amino acids: CASSSGTSDSYEQYF. CDR3 coding DNA: TGTGCCAGCAGTTCCGGGACTAGCGACTCCTACGAGCAGTACTTC.

This rearrangement joins TRBV2 to TRBJ2-7; weak D call: TRBD1 (5 bases). This CDR3 is 13 amino acids long. Trimming took off 9 bases at V and 3 bases at J, with 15 bases between the two ends. CDR1 and CDR2 (germline): SNHLY, FYNNEI. CDR3 sequence: CASELGAHYEQYF. The CDR3 nucleotides read TGTGCCAGTGAGCTTGGGGCACACTACGAGCAGTACTTC.

The chain recombines TRBV19 with TRBJ2-7; the D gene is possibly TRBD1 (5 bases). V was pared by 4 bases and J by 7 bases, with 17 bases between. This CDR3 is built from 14 residues. Germline assignment: CDR1 LNHDA and CDR2 SQIVND (reference sequence). CDR3 residues: CASSTLIRAGEQYF. CDR3 nucleotide sequence: TGTGCCAGTAGTACCCTTATTCGTGCAGGGGAGCAGTACTTC.

The rearrangement joins TRBV10-1 to TRBJ2-7, with a weak D call TRBD2 (7 bases). The germline V gene has CDR1 WNHNN and CDR2 SYGVQD (reference sequence). CDR3 length equals 13 residues. The V end lost 8 bases, the J end lost 6 bases, and 17 bases lay between the germline ends. CDR3 region: CASGGGPYSEQYF. CDR3 DNA: TGCGCCAGCGGGGGGGGGCCCTACTCCGAGCAGTACTTC.

This clone was seen only once. V is TRBV5-8 and J is TRBJ1-1; D gene ambiguous. Trimming stripped 2 bases from V and 3 bases from J, with 2 bases between. Per germline, CDR1 SGHTS and CDR2 YDEGEE. The CDR3 runs to 11 residues. CDR3 coding DNA: TGTGCCAGCAGCTTCTACACTGAAGCTTTCTTT. As protein: CASSFYTEAFF.

This CDR3 reads CSVERSGELFF. CDR3 in DNA: TGCAGCGTTGAAAGGAGCGGGGAGCTGTTTTTT. The rearrangement uses TRBV29-1 and TRBJ2-2, with D unclear. The CDR3 loop spans 11 amino acids. Trimming took 2 bases from V and 7 from J, leaving 5 bases between them. Germline-derived CDR1 and CDR2 are SQVTM and ANQGSEA.

The chain combines TRBV6-1 with TRBJ2-5; no clear D gene. The germline V gene has CDR1 MNHNS and CDR2 SASEGT. Between the trimmed V and J ends, which lost 4 bases and 5 bases, there was a span of 11 bases. This CDR3 is 13 amino acids long. The CDR3 region is CASSATRAETQYF. CDR3 nucleotides: TGTGCCAGCAGTGCCACAAGGGCGGAGACCCAGTACTTC.

This clone was seen only a few times. J is TRBJ1-5 and V is TRBV10-2, with D maybe TRBD1 (5 bases). The CDR3 is 14 residues long. The germline V gene encodes CDR1 WSHSY and CDR2 SAAADI. With 4 bases removed from V and 4 bases from J, the gap between germline ends came to 11 bases. The CDR3 spells CASSGGLGNQPQHF. The CDR3 DNA reads as TGCGCCAGCAGTGGGGGACTAGGGAATCAGCCCCAGCATTTT.

This clone was observed a few times. This chain uses TRBV4-2 with TRBJ2-7; TRBD2 matches 10 bases. CDR3 size: 14 residues. Germline V gene sequence: CDR1 LGHNA, CDR2 YNFKEQ. The ends lost 4 bases at V and 6 bases at J; junction bases unmatched: 6. CDR3 nucleotide sequence: TGTGCCAGCAGCCTAGGGACTAGCGCCAGCGAGCAGTACTTC. Its translation is CASSLGTSASEQYF.

J is TRBJ1-3 and V is TRBV6-1; D gene ambiguous. The germline V and J ends were trimmed by 1 base and 7 bases, with 11 bases remaining between them. The CDR3 length is 14 residues. CDR1 is MNHNS and CDR2 is SASEGT in the germline V gene. CDR3 residues: CASSEEQLRNTIYF. CDR3 nucleotide sequence: TGTGCCAGCAGTGAAGAGCAGCTCAGGAACACCATATATTTT.

The chain has TRBV10-3 and TRBJ1-4, with D unresolved. Trimming removed 10 bases from V and 8 bases from J, with 14 bases in between. The CDR3 length is 12 residues. Germline CDR1 reads ENHRY; CDR2 reads SYGVKD. The CDR3 DNA reads TGTGCCACCCGGACGGCGGAGGAAAAACTGTTTTTT. It is translated as CATRTAEEKLFF.

The chain links TRBV6-1 to TRBJ2-1, with 7 nucleotides matching TRBD2. V gave up 4 bases and J gave up 2 bases; unmatched junction bases: 5. Germline values: CDR1 MNHNS, CDR2 SASEGT. The CDR3 is 15 residues long. CDR3 sequence reads: CASSVLAGAYNEQFF. The CDR3 DNA reads as TGTGCCAGCAGTGTATTAGCGGGTGCCTACAATGAGCAGTTCTTC.

The chain recombines TRBV5-4 with TRBJ1-4, with 10 bases matching TRBD1. CDR3 length: 15 amino acids. J lost 7 bases, V lost 2 bases, and 5 bases had no gene match. Germline assignment: CDR1 SGHNT and CDR2 YYREEE (reference sequence). The CDR3 nucleotides read TGTGCCAGCAGCTTACCGGGACAGGGGTTTGAAAAACTGTTTTTT. It translates to CASSLPGQGFEKLFF.

The chain employs TRBV10-1 and TRBJ2-4; either TRBD1 or TRBD2 may supply D (5 bases each). The CDR3 has 12 amino acids. Per germline, CDR1 WNHNN and CDR2 SYGVQD (reference sequence). V lost 3 bases and J 6 bases, leaving 6 bases between the germline ends. Written as DNA, the CDR3 is TGCGCCAGCAGTGATGGGACAAACATTCAGTACTTC. Amino acids: CASSDGTNIQYF.

The genes are TRBV7-9 and TRBJ1-1; no definite D call. The V end lost 2 bases, the J end lost 10 bases, and 14 bases lay between the germline ends. Germline V CDR1 and CDR2: SEHNR, FQNEAQ (reference sequence). This CDR3 spans 13 amino acids. The CDR3 nucleotides read TGTGCCAGCAGCTTATTAGGCGGCCCTGGAGCTTTCTTT. Amino acids: CASSLLGGPGAFF.

The V call is TRBV5-1, the J call TRBJ2-5; D may be TRBD1 (5 bases). V lost 3 bases, J lost 4 bases, and 13 bases lay in between. Germline assignment: CDR1 SGHRS and CDR2 YFSETQ. The CDR3 runs to 14 residues. CDR3: CASSYVQAPETQYF. The CDR3 DNA is TGCGCCAGCAGCTATGTACAGGCTCCAGAGACCCAGTACTTC.

This clone was counted a few times. The chain uses TRBV27 and TRBJ2-1; D gene uncertain. Trimming pared 3 bases from V and 3 bases from J, leaving 12 bases between. There are 15 residues in the CDR3. Germline CDR1 and CDR2: MNHEY and SMNVEV (reference sequence). The CDR3 region has the DNA TGTGCCAGCAGTTTGCTTGACCAAAACTACAATGAGCAGTTCTTC. It yields the protein CASSLLDQNYNEQFF.

The V gene is TRBV5-6, the J gene TRBJ1-1; D is unclear. The CDR3 is made up of 14 amino acids. Germline-derived CDR1 and CDR2 are SGHDT and YYEEEE. V dropped 0 bases and J dropped 4 bases, with 10 bases sitting between them. The CDR3 here is CASSLVGRGTEAFF. DNA for the CDR3: TGTGCCAGCAGCTTGGTGGGGAGAGGCACTGAAGCTTTCTTT.